This entry lists 25 T cell receptor beta chains sequenced from one sample in a study of response to subunit inactivated influenza vaccine. TCRdb itself ran the RT-PCR reads through MiXCR, one entry per CDR3 protein. Of 450,000 to 550,000 distinct CDR3 sequences listed, over 25% are singletons. The sample in question was CD4+ T cells sorted from PBMCs, obtained approximately 5 days after vaccination. The receptors here all came from a man aged 45-60 years who received an inactivated influenza vaccine.

This clonotype was seen a few times. The chain joins TRBV5-1 to TRBJ2-2; 12 bases agree with TRBD2. V was pared by 7 bases and J by 0 bases, with 7 bases of the junction left unmatched. Germline assignment: CDR1 SGHRS and CDR2 YFSETQ. This CDR3 has 17 amino acids. The CDR3 here is CASERTSGAPNTGELFF. CDR3 in DNA: TGCGCCAGCGAGAGGACTAGCGGGGCCCCGAACACCGGGGAGCTGTTTTTT.

The J gene is TRBJ2-2, the V gene TRBV29-1, with D maybe TRBD1 (6 bases). Germline values: CDR1 SQVTM, CDR2 ANQGSEA. V lost 5 bases and J 6 bases, leaving 16 bases between the germline ends. CDR3 size: 14 residues. The CDR3 DNA is TGCAGCGTTTCAAGGGGGATTAGTCCCGGGGAGCTGTTTTTT. This codes for CSVSRGISPGELFF.

The chain is built from TRBV5-1 and TRBJ2-5; the match to TRBD1 covers 8 bases. The V gene end was trimmed by 5 bases and the J gene end by 5 bases; junction bases not matched to a gene: 8. The CDR3 covers 14 residues. Per germline, CDR1 SGHRS and CDR2 YFSETQ. The CDR3 DNA follows: TGCGCCAGCAGGGGCGGACAGGGAGGCGAGACCCAGTACTTC. Translation: CASRGGQGGETQYF. The full variable domain, rest sourced from reference TRBV5-1 and TRBJ2-5, is KAGVTQTPRYLIKTRGQQVTLSCSPISGHRSVSWYQQTPGQGLQFLFEYFSETQRNKGNFPGRFSGRQFSNSRSEMNVSTLELGDSALYLCASRGGQGGETQYFGPGTRLLVL.

This clonotype was seen a handful of times. This chain links TRBV7-2 with TRBJ2-7, with D perhaps TRBD2 (5 bases). Germline V gives CDR1 SGHTA, CDR2 FQGNSA. The CDR3 has 15 residues. V was trimmed by 5 bases and J by 4 bases, leaving 18 bases between them. The CDR3 sequence: CASSLDSSGEYEQYF. In DNA, the CDR3 is TGTGCCAGCAGCCTCGACTCGAGTGGGGAGTACGAGCAGTACTTC.

In its sample, this clonotype was seen once. This sequence joins TRBV20-1 and TRBJ2-1; 8 bases are shared with TRBD2. Germline V gene sequence: CDR1 DFQATT, CDR2 SNEGSKA (reference sequence). J was trimmed by 3 bases and V by 3 bases; bases with no gene match: 7. This CDR3 is 15 amino acids long. The CDR3 region is CSARFGTRDYNEQFF. CDR3 sequence (DNA): TGCAGTGCTAGGTTCGGGACTAGGGACTACAATGAGCAGTTCTTC.

This sequence joins TRBV10-2 and TRBJ2-5, with TRBD1 matching over 7 bases. The length of the CDR3 is 15 residues. V trimming: 8 bases; J trimming: 3 bases; junction bases outside the gene matches: 12. The V gene's germline CDR1 is WSHSY and CDR2 SAAADI. The CDR3 sequence: CASGEGQVREETQYF. CDR3 DNA sequence: TGCGCCAGCGGAGAAGGACAGGTCCGGGAAGAGACCCAGTACTTC.

This clonotype was counted between two and nine times. The J gene is TRBJ2-1, the V gene TRBV20-1; D may be TRBD1 (7 bases). Trimming shortened V by 0 bases and J by 9 bases, and 21 bases separated the two germline ends. The CDR3 covers 16 residues. Germline CDR1 is DFQATT and CDR2 is SNEGSKA (reference sequence). CDR3 residues: CSARDFLRGEAPEQFF. The CDR3, as DNA: TGCAGTGCTAGAGATTTTCTCAGGGGGGAGGCGCCTGAGCAGTTCTTC.

This clonotype came up a few times. The V gene is TRBV11-1, the J gene TRBJ2-1, with TRBD2 matching 9 bases. The junction had 14 bases not matched to a gene; V was cut back by 1 base and J by 4 bases. The germline gives CDR1 SGHAT, CDR2 FQDESV (reference sequence). The CDR3 runs to 19 residues. The DNA of the CDR3 is TGTGCCAGCAGCTTAGGAGGAGTCGGGCTAGCGGGATATTACAATGAGCAGTTCTTC. This codes for CASSLGGVGLAGYYNEQFF.

The chain recombines TRBV4-2 with TRBJ2-3; D possibly corresponds to TRBD2 (6 bases). The CDR3 consists of 14 residues. Germline V gene sequence: CDR1 LGHNA, CDR2 YNFKEQ. V shed 0 bases and J shed 4 bases, with 8 bases lying between them. CDR3: CASSQERGADTQYF. CDR3 nucleotides: TGTGCCAGCAGCCAAGAGCGGGGAGCAGATACGCAGTATTTT.

This chain links TRBV20-1 with TRBJ1-4, with D maybe TRBD1 (5 bases). Germline V gives CDR1 DFQATT, CDR2 SNEGSKA (reference sequence). CDR3 length: 13 amino acids. V lost 2 bases to trimming and J lost 7 bases, with 11 bases between them. The CDR3 sequence is CSARRGSGEKLFF. The CDR3 DNA is TGCAGTGCTAGACGGGGGAGTGGTGAAAAACTGTTTTTT.

This sequence joins TRBV10-1 and TRBJ2-7, with TRBD2 identical over 7 bases. The trim removed 5 bases at V and 7 bases at J, leaving 14 bases unmatched. CDR1 and CDR2 (germline): WNHNN, SYGVQD (reference sequence). CDR3 length equals 15 residues. CDR3 in amino acids: CASSWDRALRGEQYF. In DNA form, the CDR3 reads TGCGCCAGCAGTTGGGACCGCGCCTTGCGGGGGGAGCAGTACTTC.

This clonotype came up many times. The chain recombines TRBV20-1 with TRBJ2-3, with 11 bases identical to TRBD2. The J segment lost 5 bases and the V segment lost 4 bases, leaving 11 bases of the junction unmatched. Looked up from germline, CDR1 is DFQATT and CDR2 is SNEGSKA (reference sequence). The CDR3 totals 16 residues. The CDR3 sequence is CSATLISGRARDTQYF. In nucleotides, the CDR3 is TGCAGTGCTACCCTTATTAGCGGGAGGGCCCGAGATACGCAGTATTTT.

This chain connects TRBV28 to TRBJ1-1, with D maybe TRBD1 (5 bases). The germline V gene has CDR1 MDHEN and CDR2 SYDVKM. This CDR3 comprises 14 residues. V lost 4 bases, J lost 11 bases, and 20 bases lay in between. CDR3 amino acids: CASSSLTVVQRAFF. The CDR3 DNA sequence: TGTGCCAGCAGTTCCCTGACAGTAGTGCAGCGGGCTTTCTTT. Full variable domain (missing parts from reference TRBV28 and TRBJ1-1): DVKVTQSSRYLVKRTGEKVFLECVQDMDHENMFWYRQDPGLGLRLIYFSYDVKMKEKGDIPEGYSVSREKKERFSLILESASTNQTSMYLCASSSLTVVQRAFFGQGTRLTVV.

The CDR3 here is CSASGGQTYEQYF. CDR3 nucleotide sequence: TGCAGTGCTAGTGGGGGACAGACCTACGAGCAGTACTTC. The J gene is TRBJ2-7, the V gene TRBV20-1; 7 bases are a match to TRBD1. Per the germline V gene, CDR1 is DFQATT and CDR2 is SNEGSKA (reference sequence). Trimming cost V 3 bases and J 2 bases; bases outside gene matches: 4. The CDR3 has 13 amino acids.

The J gene is TRBJ2-5, the V gene TRBV10-2; D is possibly TRBD1 (6 bases). The CDR3 consists of 17 residues. Trimming removed 2 bases from V and 2 bases from J, with 18 bases in between. The germline gives CDR1 WSHSY, CDR2 SAAADI. The CDR3 reads CASSEPSTTGRQETQYF. CDR3 nucleotide sequence: TGCGCCAGCAGTGAGCCCAGCACCACAGGGAGACAAGAGACCCAGTACTTC.

This clonotype showed up just once. The chain recombines TRBV5-5 with TRBJ1-5; D is uncertain. CDR1 and CDR2 from the germline V gene are SGHKS and YYEKEE (reference sequence). This CDR3 region has 14 residues. The V end lost 0 bases, the J end lost 1 base, and 5 bases lay between the germline ends. CDR3 bases: TGTGCCAGCAGCTTGGCGAACAGCAATCAGCCCCAGCATTTT. It is translated as CASSLANSNQPQHF.

This rearrangement joins TRBV20-1 to TRBJ1-6; 7 bases are shared with TRBD1. The junction had 8 bases not matched to a gene; V was cut back by 2 bases and J by 4 bases. This CDR3 is 16 amino acids long. Germline loops: CDR1 DFQATT, CDR2 SNEGSKA (reference sequence). CDR3 sequence: CSARPRTGAYNSPLHF. DNA for the CDR3: TGCAGTGCTAGACCCCGGACAGGAGCTTATAATTCACCCCTCCACTTT.

The rearrangement uses TRBV4-2 and TRBJ2-1; D perhaps matches TRBD1 (5 bases). Germline V gene sequence: CDR1 LGHNA, CDR2 YNFKEQ. The CDR3 extends over 17 amino acids. With 1 base removed from V and 5 bases from J, the gap between germline ends came to 18 bases. This CDR3 is CASSQVWAGQGNNEQFF. As DNA, the CDR3 is TGTGCCAGCAGCCAAGTTTGGGCCGGGCAGGGAAACAATGAGCAGTTCTTC.

The rearrangement links TRBV20-1 to TRBJ2-3; 8 bases agree with TRBD2. The CDR3 sequence is 17 residues long. Germline V lookup: CDR1 DFQATT, CDR2 SNEGSKA (reference sequence). The ends lost 6 bases at V and 0 bases at J; junction bases unmatched: 14. CDR3 in DNA: TGCAGTGCCCCCGGCGCCAGCGGGAGCGGGAGCACAGATACGCAGTATTTT. It encodes CSAPGASGSGSTDTQYF.

This clonotype occurred a few times. The rearrangement links TRBV20-1 to TRBJ1-2; D perhaps matches TRBD1 (6 bases). Between the trimmed V and J ends, which lost 5 bases and 7 bases, there was a span of 17 bases. The CDR3 has 13 amino acids. The germline V gene has CDR1 DFQATT and CDR2 SNEGSKA (reference sequence). For the CDR3, the DNA is TGCAGTGCTCCGGGACACAACGGGTTTGGCTACACCTTC. Its protein product is CSAPGHNGFGYTF.

This clonotype was counted a few times. The chain's CDR3 is CSASQGAAYEQYF. The CDR3 nucleotides are TGCAGCGCCTCTCAGGGGGCTGCTTACGAGCAGTACTTC. V gene TRBV29-1 combines with J gene TRBJ2-7, with 8 bases aligning to TRBD1. Germline V gene lookup returns CDR1 SQVTM and CDR2 ANQGSEA. After removal of 7 bases from V and 4 bases from J, the junction contained 9 bases not matched to a gene. The CDR3 is made up of 13 amino acids.

There are a few counts of this clonotype. The V gene is TRBV7-2, the J gene TRBJ2-7; 9 bases match TRBD2. Germline V gene sequence: CDR1 SGHTA, CDR2 FQGNSA. The CDR3 consists of 16 residues. With V trimmed by 1 base and J by 2 bases, 6 bases remained unmatched. The CDR3 spells CASSLVGSGSPYEQYF. The CDR3, as DNA: TGTGCCAGCAGCTTAGTAGGTAGCGGGAGTCCCTACGAGCAGTACTTC.

The J gene is TRBJ2-7, the V gene TRBV9; the D gene is possibly TRBD1 (5 bases). Germline CDR1 reads SGDLS; CDR2 reads YYNGEE. V was clipped by 0 bases and J by 2 bases, with 12 bases between them. The CDR3 covers 15 residues. In DNA, the CDR3 is TGTGCCAGCAGCGTAGCCCCGACAGAGACCTACGAGCAGTACTTC. It encodes CASSVAPTETYEQYF.

The chain couples TRBV5-1 to TRBJ1-3; D not certain. The V end was cut by 1 base, the J end by 4 bases, with 6 bases between. The length of the CDR3 is 13 residues. The germline gives CDR1 SGHRS, CDR2 YFSETQ. The CDR3 sequence: CASSLNRGNTIYF. CDR3 sequence (DNA): TGCGCCAGCAGCTTGAACAGAGGAAACACCATATATTTT. Drawing the rest from reference TRBV5-1 and TRBJ1-3, the complete variable domain is KAGVTQTPRYLIKTRGQQVTLSCSPISGHRSVSWYQQTPGQGLQFLFEYFSETQRNKGNFPGRFSGRQFSNSRSEMNVSTLELGDSALYLCASSLNRGNTIYFGEGSWLTVV.

The sample holds a few counts of this clonotype. The gene calls are TRBV20-1 and TRBJ2-5; D may be TRBD1 or TRBD2 (5 bases each). The CDR3 length is 13 residues. Trimming shortened V by 4 bases and J by 5 bases, and 14 bases separated the two germline ends. The germline V gene has CDR1 DFQATT and CDR2 SNEGSKA (reference sequence). CDR3 protein: CSAIMGPPETQYF. The CDR3 bases are TGCAGTGCTATCATGGGACCTCCGGAGACCCAGTACTTC.